The rows below give T cell receptor beta chains drawn from one sample of a study of T cells after yellow fever vaccination. TCRdb ran MiXCR on the 5' RACE reads and lists one entry per CDR3 protein. This repertoire shows some 320,000 distinct CDR3 sequences, about 4% found once; its top ten account for around 23%. The sequencing used PBMCs, collected 5 days after the yellow fever booster vaccination. These receptors were obtained from a man aged 18 to 35 who received the YFV17D yellow fever vaccine. The conserved cysteine and the conserved F or W are not part of the CDR3 here. D genes are given only for firm matches.

TRBJ2-3	NA	TRBV6-5	ASRLKWTGTDTQY
TRBJ1-2	TRBD1	TRBV5-1	ASSPTGVDGYT
TRBJ2-2	NA	TRBV6-2/TRBV6-3	ASSDRSNTGELF
TRBJ1-2	NA	TRBV20-1	SARDSAGGNYGYT
TRBJ2-5	NA	TRBV6-5	ASSYGRPGLGIETQY
TRBJ2-1	NA	TRBV18	ASSPLVYEQF
TRBJ1-1	TRBD1	TRBV9	ASSVVSTGPEAF
TRBJ2-1	NA	TRBV29-1	SVRSYNEQF
TRBJ1-1	NA	TRBV11-2	ASSHAGVTEAF
TRBJ2-7	TRBD2	TRBV7-9	ASSPGLAGIILEEQY
TRBJ2-1	TRBD1	TRBV4-3	ASSQGSGQVGHEQF
TRBJ1-6	NA	TRBV7-8	ASTTRPRTDYSPLH
TRBJ2-5	NA	TRBV7-3	ASSLTAKETQY